The source of this TCR beta chain is a study of cytotoxic CD8 clonotypes in ibrutinib-treated CLL. Across the study: The sample average was 255,043 productive templates and 100,000 or so productive rearrangements.

Study-wide findings and caveats: There were few public clonotypes, and on treatment they contracted or stayed stable.

Trimming took 1 base from V and 2 from J; bases not matched to a gene: 3. Germline V gives CDR1 MNHNS, CDR2 SASEGT. This CDR3 comprises 16 residues. Concerning this clone: Its matching antigen is unknown.

Sequencing used immunoSEQ multiplex PCR; TCRdb keeps in-frame clones, though not all of them. The profile covers 150,000 or so clones, with 75% to 90% appearing a single time and under 2.5% taken by the ten largest. The J gene is TRBJ2-7, the V gene TRBV6-1, with 12 bases that match TRBD2. The sample consisted of PBMCs, taken after 24 months of ibrutinib treatment. The clonotype originates from a human donor with chronic lymphocytic leukemia. CDR3 amino acids: CASSEGTSGIAYEQYF. The CDR3 coding sequence is TGTGCCAGCAGTGAAGGGACTAGCGGGATCGCCTACGAGCAGTACTTC.